This T cell receptor (beta chain) emerged from a study of cytomegalovirus exposure and HLA in healthy donors (dated by TCRdb to 2016 to 2017). Background on the whole study: According to an earlier analysis of several hundred of the donors, 150 million to 200 million T cells yielded roughly 110 million unique TCR beta sequences and about 300 Gb of sequence data. All discovery cohort repertoires had been generated on a single sequencing platform. HLA typing included class I and class II loci at four-digit resolution. Typing coverage differed by locus: A, B, C, DRB1 and DQB1 were typed in roughly 620-640 donors, DQA1 in 522, DPA1 in 600 to 610, and DPB1 in roughly 470. On average, around 230,000 unique TCR beta nucleotide sequences were sequenced per donor among about 400 genotyped donors of the cohort, with 15% to 20% of those sequences being non-productive. Genome-wide SNP genotypes for about 55% of the roughly 670 donors were used in a later genetic analysis, which treated that subset as a discovery cohort. To predict cytomegalovirus infection status, the study brought together high-throughput TCR immunosequencing, statistical association of individual TCRs with disease status, and machine learning. The genetic ancestry cluster associated with self-reported Caucasian donors included around 76% of the approximately 410 genotyped donors. Besides the first cohort of 500 to 700 subjects, a separate validation cohort made up of 120 different subjects was used. The study aimed to test whether cataloging public T cell receptors could reveal signatures of past pathogen exposure. A later analysis re-analyzed previously published TCR beta repertoires from approximately 700 donors and added high-resolution HLA genotyping to study TCR occurrence patterns. Rather than using new phenotypic data, the later analysis identified candidate immune exposures from TCR beta sequences and from how often those sequences occurred across donors. About 5 DR-DQ haplotypes were handled as single units for association and clustering, since linkage in the cohort was strong. An earlier analysis of 450 to 750 of the donors used high-throughput TCR beta sequencing to judge whether each TCR beta V gene segment behaved as functional or pseudogenic. Alongside the repertoire data, information on donor age, sex, ethnicity and CMV serostatus was compiled. The T cell repertoires of around 730 subjects were profiled by immunosequencing and related to cytomegalovirus serostatus. Approximately 330 gigabases of sequencing data and around 80 million unique TCR sequences made up an early release that covered several hundred HLA-typed donors. What the study reported, not specific to this receptor: A later genetic analysis associated a missense DCLRE1C variant with V-gene and J-gene trimming of TCR beta chains, and an independent cohort replicated the association. Because counts were too low, roughly 16 rarely observed V segments, including chromosome 9 orphons, were left out of the earlier analysis of over 550 of the donors. According to a later genetic analysis, donors in an Asian-associated ancestry cluster had fewer N-insertions in productive TCRs than the roughly 660-donor mean. According to a later analysis, parvovirus B19, influenza, CMV and Epstein-Barr virus appeared linked to several top co-occurrence clusters. In an earlier analysis of approximately 600 of the donors, most TCR beta V segments were observed in productive rearrangements about 87% or about 30% of the time, broadly matching IMGT annotations. When HLA alleles, especially DR and DQ, strongly co-occurred, attributing TCR associations to individual alleles was difficult. This cohort had only TCR beta chains sequenced, and the lack of alpha or paired-chain data limited which features could be detected. In vitro tests confirmed that a few of the cytomegalovirus-associated TCR beta chains recognize cytomegalovirus antigens. HLA typing was unavailable for some donors at each locus, so association tests used only the typed subset. In a later analysis, TCR association rates were found to vary across HLA loci, with the most associated TCRs seen for DRB1 alleles and the fewest for HLA-C alleles. In the study, around 160 TCR beta chains were listed as associated with cytomegalovirus. A further reported finding was that TCR beta sequences accurately predicted the HLA-A and HLA-B alleles for most subjects in the first cohort. Roughly uniform sequencing depth across donors was assumed in presence/absence analyses, although this assumption may not hold. Linkage disequilibrium might explain the correlated functional status among segregating V segments, but an unknown experimental factor could not be excluded. Most TCR sequences were observed very rarely across donors, whereas some public TCRs were present in many individuals. Some IMGT-functional V segments, including TRBV6-2 and TRBV6-3, could not be told apart with the 87-base-pair reads, so those segments were excluded. Immune exposure information for the cohort was limited to CMV serostatus. The authors suggested that the approach could potentially be generalized to other disease states and immunological phenotypes. Compared with equally common non-associated chains, HLA-associated TCR beta chains in a later analysis were more clonally expanded and had lower generation probabilities. Cytomegalovirus status was reported to be diagnosed by the classifier with high specificity and sensitivity in both the original and validation cohorts. A cluster of highly shared sequence variants was judged likely to be a technical artifact of the sequencing pipeline. At a false discovery rate of 0.05, a later analysis linked around 17,000 TCR beta sequences to specific HLA alleles. In a later analysis, most CMV-associated TCR beta chains were found to appear HLA-restricted, with HLA associations seemingly driven largely by CMV exposure.

The CDR3 runs 14 amino acids, cysteine and phenylalanine included. This entry keeps only the CDR3 DNA: 42 bases, framed from base 1. Based on the germline V gene, the CDR1 and CDR2 sequences are ENHRY and SYGVKD. Comments on this clone: Its antigen remains unidentified. Germline is not matched at one junction end, which may reflect a read error. Other nucleotide sequences from this sample produce the same CDR3.

Library preparation employed the immunoSEQ multiplex PCR assay. The multiplex PCR relied on a mix of 60 forward primers for TCR Vbeta segments and 13 reverse primers for TCR Jbeta segments. The CDR3 region of rearranged TCR beta genes was amplified from genomic DNA by a multiplex PCR assay. The amplified TCR beta libraries were sequenced on the Illumina HiSeq System as 87-base-pair reads. Per the authors' processing: A later analysis counted tens of millions of unique TCR beta chains across the 666 repertoires, and 10 million to 12 million of these chains were shared by at least two donors. Raw reads were error-corrected and collapsed into unique sequences with a nearest-neighbor algorithm that merged closely related sequences to remove PCR and sequencing errors. CDR3 sequences were aligned to IMGT reference sequences to assign V, D and J gene segments. For a sequence to be retained, a match of at least six nucleotides to both a V gene segment and a J gene segment was required. Rearrangements were called productive when the CDR3 lacked stop codons and stayed in frame with V and J; all others were non-productive. CDR3 was defined by IMGT convention, running from the second conserved V-encoded cysteine to the conserved J-encoded phenylalanine. The earlier analysis of 587 of the donors excluded sequences that lacked an unambiguous match to a single V gene segment. An earlier analysis of approximately 590 of the donors called V segments functional above 56.7% productive rearrangements and segregating when the between-donor standard deviation exceeded 5%. To diagnose cytomegalovirus status from the catalog of TCR beta chain sequences, a statistical classification framework was built. In a later analysis, V and J genes were assigned by comparing TCR nucleotide sequences against IMGT/GENE-DB human TR gene sequences. A later analysis assigned CDR3 sequences and most-parsimonious VDJ recombination scenarios with the TCRdist pipeline. In a later analysis, each TCR beta chain was defined by its CDR3 amino acid sequence together with its V-gene family, and reads without a unique V-gene family were excluded. To address suspected cross-contamination and a sequencing artifact, a later analysis removed around 590 highly shared, low-generation-probability nucleotide sequences. In a later analysis, a clonal expansion index was calculated for each public chain from normalized within-repertoire ranks of inferred template counts. In a later analysis, generation probabilities were computed with a VDJ recombination model fitted to out-of-frame rearrangements, and the resulting probabilities were checked against IGoR. In a later analysis, TCR-TCR, TCR-HLA and TCR-CMV co-occurrence was scored with hypergeometric tests, and a repertoire-size bias correction was applied to TCR pairs. In a later analysis, false discovery rates were estimated by permuting HLA or CMV assignments 20 times. In a later analysis, co-occurring TCRs were grouped with DBSCAN, and TCRdist sequence similarity was added when clustering was performed within HLA-allele-positive subsets. For co-occurrence clustering, repertoires with fewer than 30,000 or more than 120,000 public chains were excluded, along with several repertoires with anomalous nucleotide sharing. The table was pulled from immuneACCESS by TCRdb, which kept in-frame rearrangements only. Such tables lose some clones; where checked, under half of the loss comes from unresolved V genes, and the rest has no known cause. D and trimming come from the DNA, and the V and J calls and clone size come from that table. This sample holds some 120,000 clones; around 62% were observed only once. The top ten clonotypes cover roughly 10% of the sample.

The cohort was made up of about 610 healthy bone marrow donors. Cohort members were all nominally healthy when sampled, although unrecorded immune exposures were likely present. The donor was CMV seropositive and belonged to the group of 250 to 300 seropositive cohort members. A peripheral blood sample was collected from each donor, and TCR beta sequencing was performed on peripheral blood mononuclear cells. Genomic DNA was extracted from the blood cell samples with the Qiagen DNeasy Blood Extraction Kit. The source is a woman aged 40 to 49 in good health and CMV-seropositive. The sample comprised PBMCs. In this chain, TRBV10-3 is recombined with TRBJ2-3; the D gene lacks a confident call. The bases are TGTGCCATTAGTGGATCCCTAGGCACAGATACGCAGTATTTT. Its coded protein is CAISGSLGTDTQYF.